The clone carrying this TCR beta chain is labeled medium-sized. Its cognate antigen is unknown. Cultured CD4+ T cells had their DNA profiled by the Oncomine TCR Beta short-read assay. Genomic DNA extraction was carried out from cultured CD4+ T cells. TCRdb called the PCR reads again in MiXCR, with one record for every CDR3 protein. The sample lists 4,300 or so distinct CDR3 sequences, 21% seen once, with 50% to 55% in the top ten. As for treatment: roughly ten-day PBMC culture with coronavirus spike peptide pools or control peptides (ViraFEST assay). Antigen-specific T cell expansion with peptide pools preceded TCR sequencing in the ViraFEST approach. On days 3 and 7, half the medium was swapped for fresh IL-2-containing medium. Between the trimmed V and J ends, which lost 5 bases and 6 bases, there was a span of 17 bases. Germline V gene sequence: CDR1 DFQATT, CDR2 SNEGSKA (reference sequence). The CDR3 has 13 amino acids.

This record comes from a study of vaccination and CD4 T cells after COVID-19. Whole-study findings and limits: SARS-CoV-2-reactive clonotype medians increased from around 21 to 38, not significantly.

The source material was CD4+ T cells from blood, cultured in vitro, sampled after SARS-CoV-2 vaccination. This clonotype was sampled from a human donor who had recovered from COVID-19. V is TRBV20-1 and J is TRBJ2-7; D remains unclear. The DNA of the CDR3 is TGCAGTGCTCCCACCGGGTCTCGACGCGAGCAGTACTTC. Amino acids: CSAPTGSRREQYF.